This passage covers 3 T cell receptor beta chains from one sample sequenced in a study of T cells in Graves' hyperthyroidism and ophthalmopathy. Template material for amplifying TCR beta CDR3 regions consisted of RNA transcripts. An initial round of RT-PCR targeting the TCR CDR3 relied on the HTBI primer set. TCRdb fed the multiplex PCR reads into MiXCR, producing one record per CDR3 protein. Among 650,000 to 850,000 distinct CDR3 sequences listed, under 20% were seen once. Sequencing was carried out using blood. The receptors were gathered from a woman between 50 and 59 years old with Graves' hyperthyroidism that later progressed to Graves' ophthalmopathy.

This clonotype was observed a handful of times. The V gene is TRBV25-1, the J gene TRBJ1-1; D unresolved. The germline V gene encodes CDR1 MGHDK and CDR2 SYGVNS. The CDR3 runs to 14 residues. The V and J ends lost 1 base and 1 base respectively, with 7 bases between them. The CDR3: CASSEFIENTEAFF. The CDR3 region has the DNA TGTGCCAGCAGTGAATTCATTGAGAACACTGAAGCTTTCTTT.

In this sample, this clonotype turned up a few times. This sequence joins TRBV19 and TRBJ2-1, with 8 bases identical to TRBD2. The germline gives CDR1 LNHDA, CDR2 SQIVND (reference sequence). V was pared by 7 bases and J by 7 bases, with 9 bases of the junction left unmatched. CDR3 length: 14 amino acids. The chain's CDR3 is CASKDGGARNEQFF. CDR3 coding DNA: TGTGCCAGTAAGGACGGGGGGGCCCGGAATGAGCAGTTCTTC.

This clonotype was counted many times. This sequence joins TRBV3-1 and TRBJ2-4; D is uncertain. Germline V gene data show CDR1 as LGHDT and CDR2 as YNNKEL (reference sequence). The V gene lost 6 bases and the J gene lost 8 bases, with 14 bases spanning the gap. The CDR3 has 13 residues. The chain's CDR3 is CASSTPSVDIQYF. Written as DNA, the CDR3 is TGTGCCAGCAGTACCCCGTCAGTCGACATTCAGTACTTC. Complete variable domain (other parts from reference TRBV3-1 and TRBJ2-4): DTAVSQTPKYLVTQMGNDKSIKCEQNLGHDTMYWYKQDSKKFLKIMFSYNNKELIINETVPNRFSPKSPDKAHLNLHINSLELGDSAVYFCASSTPSVDIQYFGAGTRLSVL.